This TCR beta chain was documented in a study of Ad26.COV2.S vaccination and SARS-CoV-2 variants. The overall study: Enrollment placed the donor in the COV1001 Ad26.COV2.S trial arm.

As regards this clone: Its matching antigen is unknown. The sample contains more than one DNA sequence encoding this CDR3.

Broader study findings: Those who received vaccine or placebo ended up with similar non-spike TCR breadth.

Measured with immunoSEQ multiplex PCR; TCRdb has only the in-frame clones, and not every one. The sample shows 300,000 to 450,000 clones, roughly 85% of them seen only once. As to treatment: 15 to 20 received Ad26.COV2.S at low or high dose, single or two shots; about 5 received placebo; per-sample allocation not given. Sampling took place 63 days after the first vaccine or placebo injection. Cohort 1b enrolled adults aged 18-55 years in Boston. What was given as vaccine was an Ad26 vector encoding Wuhan-strain SARS-CoV-2 spike. In germline, CDR1 is MNHNS, CDR2 SASEGT. The junction had 5 bases not matched to a gene; V was cut back by 4 bases and J by 2 bases. The CDR3 totals 17 residues.

The sample in question was peripheral blood, obtained in a trial of Ad26.COV2.S vaccine versus placebo. The TCR comes from a person aged 18-65 years who received the Ad26.COV2.S COVID-19 vaccine or a placebo. The chain joins TRBV6-1 to TRBJ2-6, with 10 bases aligning to TRBD1. The CDR3 sequence: CASSAGTGATGANVLTF. DNA of the CDR3: TGTGCCAGCAGTGCGGGGACAGGGGCTACTGGGGCCAACGTCCTGACTTTC.